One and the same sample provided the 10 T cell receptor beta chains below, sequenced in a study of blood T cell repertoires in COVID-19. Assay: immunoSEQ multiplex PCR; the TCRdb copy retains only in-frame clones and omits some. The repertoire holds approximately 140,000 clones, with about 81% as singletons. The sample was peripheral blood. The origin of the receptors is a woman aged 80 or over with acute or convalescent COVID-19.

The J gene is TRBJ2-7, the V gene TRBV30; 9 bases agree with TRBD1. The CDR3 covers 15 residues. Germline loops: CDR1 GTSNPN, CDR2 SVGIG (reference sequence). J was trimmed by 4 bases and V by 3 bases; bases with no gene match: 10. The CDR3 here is CAWSGGQGSKYEQYF. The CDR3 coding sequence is TGTGCCTGGAGCGGGGGACAGGGAAGTAAGTACGAGCAGTACTTC.

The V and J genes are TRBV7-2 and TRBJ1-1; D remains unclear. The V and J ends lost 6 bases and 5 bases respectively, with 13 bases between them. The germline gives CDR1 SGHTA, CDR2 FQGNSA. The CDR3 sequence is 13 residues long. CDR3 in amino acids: CASSTGIRTEAFF. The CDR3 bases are TGTGCCAGCAGTACGGGTATACGGACTGAAGCTTTCTTT.

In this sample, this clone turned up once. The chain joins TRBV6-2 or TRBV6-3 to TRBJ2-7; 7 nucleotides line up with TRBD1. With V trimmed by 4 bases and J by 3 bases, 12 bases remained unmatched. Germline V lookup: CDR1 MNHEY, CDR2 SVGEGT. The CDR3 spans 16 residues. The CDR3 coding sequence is TGTGCCAGCAGTTCCAACAGGGGTCTAGGGGACTACGAGCAGTACTTC. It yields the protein CASSSNRGLGDYEQYF.

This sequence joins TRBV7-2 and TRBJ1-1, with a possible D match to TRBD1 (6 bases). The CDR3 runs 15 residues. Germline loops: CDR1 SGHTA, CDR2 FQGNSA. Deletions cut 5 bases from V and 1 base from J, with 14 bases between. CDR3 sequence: CASSDTGFGNTEAFF. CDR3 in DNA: TGTGCCAGCAGCGACACAGGGTTCGGGAACACTGAAGCTTTCTTT.

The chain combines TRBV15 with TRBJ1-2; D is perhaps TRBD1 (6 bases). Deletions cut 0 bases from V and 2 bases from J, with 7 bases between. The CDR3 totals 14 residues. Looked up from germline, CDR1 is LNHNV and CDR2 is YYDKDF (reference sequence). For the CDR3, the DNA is TGTGCCACCAGCAGAGACAGGGGAAACTATGGCTACACCTTC. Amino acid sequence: CATSRDRGNYGYTF.

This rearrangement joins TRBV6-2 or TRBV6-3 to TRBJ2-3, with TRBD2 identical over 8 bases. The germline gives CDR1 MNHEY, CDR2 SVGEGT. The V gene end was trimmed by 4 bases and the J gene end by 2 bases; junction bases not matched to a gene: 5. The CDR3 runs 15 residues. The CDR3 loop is CASSSRGGSTDTQYF. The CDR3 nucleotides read TGTGCCAGCAGTTCCCGGGGGGGCTCCACAGATACGCAGTATTTT.

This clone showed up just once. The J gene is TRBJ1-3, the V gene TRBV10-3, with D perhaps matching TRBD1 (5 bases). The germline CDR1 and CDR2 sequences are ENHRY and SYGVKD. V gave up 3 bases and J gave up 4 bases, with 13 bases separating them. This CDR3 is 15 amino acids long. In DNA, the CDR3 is TGTGCCATCAGTGAAGGGGATACTTACGGAAACACCATATATTTT. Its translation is CAISEGDTYGNTIYF.

CDR3 region: CATAGLGNAVSLYEQYF. In nucleotides, the CDR3 is TGTGCCACCGCGGGTCTGGGAAATGCAGTAAGCCTCTACGAGCAGTACTTC. The V gene is TRBV27, the J gene TRBJ2-7; D is possibly TRBD2 (5 bases). V lost 10 bases, J lost 3 bases, and 28 bases lay in between. Germline V gives CDR1 MNHEY, CDR2 SMNVEV (reference sequence). This CDR3 region has 17 residues.

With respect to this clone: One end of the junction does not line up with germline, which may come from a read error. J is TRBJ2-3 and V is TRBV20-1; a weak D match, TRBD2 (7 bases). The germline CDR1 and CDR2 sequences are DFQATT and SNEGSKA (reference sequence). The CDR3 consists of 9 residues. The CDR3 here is CRVHGGGHF. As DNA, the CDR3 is TGCAGGGTTCATGGGGGGGGGCATTTT.

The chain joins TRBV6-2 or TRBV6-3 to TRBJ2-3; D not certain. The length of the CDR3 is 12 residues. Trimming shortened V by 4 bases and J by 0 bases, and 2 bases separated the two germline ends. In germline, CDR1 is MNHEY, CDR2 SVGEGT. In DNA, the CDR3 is TGTGCCAGCAGTTCTAGCACAGATACGCAGTATTTT. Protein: CASSSSTDTQYF.